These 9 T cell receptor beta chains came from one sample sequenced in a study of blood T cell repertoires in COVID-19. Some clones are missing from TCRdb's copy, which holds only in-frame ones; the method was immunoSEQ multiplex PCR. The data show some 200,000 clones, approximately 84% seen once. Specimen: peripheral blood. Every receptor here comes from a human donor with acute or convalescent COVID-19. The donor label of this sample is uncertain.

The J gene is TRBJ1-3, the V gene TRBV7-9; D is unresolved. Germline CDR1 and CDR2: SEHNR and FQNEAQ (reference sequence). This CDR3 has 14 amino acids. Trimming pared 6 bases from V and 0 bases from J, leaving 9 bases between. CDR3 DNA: TGTGCCAGCAGTGGGAGGTTCTCTGGAAACACCATATATTTT. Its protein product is CASSGRFSGNTIYF.

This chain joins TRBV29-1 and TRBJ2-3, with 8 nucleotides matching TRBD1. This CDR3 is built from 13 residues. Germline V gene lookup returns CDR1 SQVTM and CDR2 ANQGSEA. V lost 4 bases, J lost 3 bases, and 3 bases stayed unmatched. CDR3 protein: CSVGDRGTDTQYF. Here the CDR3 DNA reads TGCAGCGTTGGCGACAGGGGAACAGATACGCAGTATTTT.

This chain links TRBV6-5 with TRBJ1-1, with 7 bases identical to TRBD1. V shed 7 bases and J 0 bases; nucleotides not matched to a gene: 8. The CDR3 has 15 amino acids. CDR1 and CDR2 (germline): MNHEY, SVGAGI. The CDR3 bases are TGTGCCAGCATCCCCTCCGGGACAGTGAACACTGAAGCTTTCTTT. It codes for CASIPSGTVNTEAFF.

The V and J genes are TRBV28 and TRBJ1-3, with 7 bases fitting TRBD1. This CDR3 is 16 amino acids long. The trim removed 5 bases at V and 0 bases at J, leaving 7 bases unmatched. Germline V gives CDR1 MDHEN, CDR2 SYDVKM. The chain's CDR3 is CASSVAGTASGNTIYF. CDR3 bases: TGTGCCAGCAGTGTCGCCGGGACAGCCTCTGGAAACACCATATATTTT.

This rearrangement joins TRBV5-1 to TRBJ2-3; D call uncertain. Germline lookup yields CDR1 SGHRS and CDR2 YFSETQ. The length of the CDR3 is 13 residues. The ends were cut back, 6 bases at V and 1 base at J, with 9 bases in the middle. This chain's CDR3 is CASTRIGTDTQYF. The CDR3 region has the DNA TGCGCCAGCACGAGGATCGGCACAGATACGCAGTATTTT.

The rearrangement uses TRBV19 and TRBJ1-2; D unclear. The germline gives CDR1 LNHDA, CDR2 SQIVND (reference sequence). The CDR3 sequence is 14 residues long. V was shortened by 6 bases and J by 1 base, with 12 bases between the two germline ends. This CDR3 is CASSPTRDNYGYTF. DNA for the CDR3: TGTGCCAGTAGCCCTACGAGGGATAACTATGGCTACACCTTC.

The CDR3 sequence is CASSPSVAREKLFF. DNA for the CDR3: TGTGCCAGCAGCCCCTCGGTAGCCCGGGAAAAACTGTTTTTT. This rearrangement joins TRBV9 to TRBJ1-4; no clear D gene. Between the trimmed V and J ends, which lost 4 bases and 8 bases, there was a span of 15 bases. The CDR3 runs 14 residues. Germline V gives CDR1 SGDLS, CDR2 YYNGEE.

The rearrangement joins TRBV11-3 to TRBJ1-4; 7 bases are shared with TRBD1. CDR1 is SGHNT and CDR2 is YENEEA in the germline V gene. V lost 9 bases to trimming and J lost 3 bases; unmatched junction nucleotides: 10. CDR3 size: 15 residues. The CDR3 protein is CARKFPGGPNEKLFF. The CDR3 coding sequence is TGTGCCAGGAAGTTTCCAGGGGGACCTAATGAAAAACTGTTTTTT.

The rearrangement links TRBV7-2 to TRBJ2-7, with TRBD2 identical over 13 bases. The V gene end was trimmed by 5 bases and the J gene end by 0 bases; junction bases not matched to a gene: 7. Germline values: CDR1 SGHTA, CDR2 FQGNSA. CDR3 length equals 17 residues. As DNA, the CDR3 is TGTGCCAGCAGCCACAGACTAGCGGGGGGCCTCTCCTACGAGCAGTACTTC. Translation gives CASSHRLAGGLSYEQYF. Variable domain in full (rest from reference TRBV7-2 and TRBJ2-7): GAGVSQSPSNKVTEKGKDVELRCDPISGHTALYWYRQSLGQGLEFLIYFQGNSAPDKSGLPSDRFSAERTGGSVSTLTIQRTQQEDSAVYLCASSHRLAGGLSYEQYFGPGTRLTVT.